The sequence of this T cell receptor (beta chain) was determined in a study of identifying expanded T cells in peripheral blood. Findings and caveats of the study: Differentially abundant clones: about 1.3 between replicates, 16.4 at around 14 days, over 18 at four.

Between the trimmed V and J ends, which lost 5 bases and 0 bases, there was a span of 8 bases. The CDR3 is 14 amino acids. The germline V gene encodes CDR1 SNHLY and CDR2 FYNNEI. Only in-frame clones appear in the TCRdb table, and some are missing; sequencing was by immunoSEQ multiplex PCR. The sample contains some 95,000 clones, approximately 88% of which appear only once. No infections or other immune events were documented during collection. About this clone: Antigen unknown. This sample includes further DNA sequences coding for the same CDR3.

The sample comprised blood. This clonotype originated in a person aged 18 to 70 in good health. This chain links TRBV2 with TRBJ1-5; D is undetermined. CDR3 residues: CASSSQPSNQPQHF. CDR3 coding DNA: TGTGCCAGCAGTTCACAACCTAGCAATCAGCCCCAGCATTTT.